This record looks at one TCR beta chain sequence and its context. Peripheral blood, about 10 milliliters per donor, was collected. These data originate in a study of blood T cells in healthy people across ages. Study information: Capture by template switching was about one barcoded beta molecule per two T cells.

J gave up 8 bases and V 4 bases, and 7 bases lay outside the gene matches. Per the germline V gene, CDR1 is SGDLS and CDR2 is YYNGEE. The CDR3 is 14 residues long. Then a second PCR, running about 7 to 11 cycles, was carried out with a sample-barcoded 5' primer and a J-beta primer mix. From the 5' RACE reads, TCRdb called clonotypes with MiXCR, one entry per CDR3 protein. The table lists some 800,000 distinct CDR3 sequences, around 42% of them singletons. Sequenced sample: blood. The TCR comes from a man aged 60-69 years in good health. This chain joins TRBV9 and TRBJ2-2; 8 positions agree with TRBD1. CDR3 loop: CASSTGQVPGELFF. The CDR3 DNA sequence: TGTGCCAGCAGCACGGGACAGGTCCCTGGGGAGCTGTTTTTT.